This T cell receptor beta chain was sequenced in a study of OX40 agonist ivuxolimab in advanced cancers. Study overall: Patients were dosed with the agonistic anti-OX40 (CD134) antibody ivuxolimab.

The CDR3 length is 18 residues. V lost 3 bases and J lost 5; bases outside the gene matches: 17. Per germline, CDR1 SGHNT and CDR2 YYREEE (reference sequence). Method: immunoSEQ multiplex PCR; TCRdb's copy keeps in-frame clones and lacks some. This sample carries 55,000 to 80,000 clones, 81% of them seen once, and the ten largest clones take more than 0.8%. V usage is TRBV5-4 and J usage is TRBJ2-5; 9 bases match TRBD2. The material sequenced was CD4+ or CD8+ T cells sorted from blood, taken in a trial of the OX40 agonist ivuxolimab. This TCR came from an adult with an advanced solid tumor such as melanoma, head and neck, liver or kidney cancer. This CDR3 reads CASSSRLSGGSTGETQYF. CDR3 in DNA: TGTGCCAGCAGCTCTCGACTAAGCGGGGGGTCAACGGGGGAGACCCAGTACTTC. Full variable domain (missing parts from reference TRBV5-4 and TRBJ2-5): ETGVTQSPTHLIKTRGQQVTLRCSSQSGHNTVSWYQQALGQGPQFIFQYYREEENGRGNFPPRFSGLQFPNYSSELNVNALELDDSALYLCASSSRLSGGSTGETQYFGPGTRLLVL.